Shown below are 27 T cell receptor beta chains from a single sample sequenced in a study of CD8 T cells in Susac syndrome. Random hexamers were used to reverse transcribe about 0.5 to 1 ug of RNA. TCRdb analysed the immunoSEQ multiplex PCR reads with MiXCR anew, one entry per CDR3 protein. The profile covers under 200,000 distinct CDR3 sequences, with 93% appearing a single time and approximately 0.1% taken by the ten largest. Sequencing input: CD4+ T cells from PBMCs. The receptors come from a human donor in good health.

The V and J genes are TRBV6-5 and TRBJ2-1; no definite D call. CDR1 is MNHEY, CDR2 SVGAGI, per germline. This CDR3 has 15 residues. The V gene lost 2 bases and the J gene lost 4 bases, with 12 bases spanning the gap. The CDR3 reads CASSYRTMGYNEQFF. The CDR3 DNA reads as TGTGCCAGCAGTTACCGAACTATGGGGTACAATGAGCAGTTCTTC.

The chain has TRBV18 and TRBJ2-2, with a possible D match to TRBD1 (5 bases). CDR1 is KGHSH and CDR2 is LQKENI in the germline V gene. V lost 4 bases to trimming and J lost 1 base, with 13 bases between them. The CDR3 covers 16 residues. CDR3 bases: TGTGCCAGCTCACGGGCGTGGCAGGGGAACACCGGGGAGCTGTTTTTT. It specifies CASSRAWQGNTGELFF. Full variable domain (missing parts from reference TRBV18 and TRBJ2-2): NAGVMQNPRHLVRRRGQEARLRCSPMKGHSHVYWYRQLPEEGLKFMVYLQKENIIDESGMPKERFSAEFPKEGPSILRIQQVVRGDSAAYFCASSRAWQGNTGELFFGEGSRLTVL.

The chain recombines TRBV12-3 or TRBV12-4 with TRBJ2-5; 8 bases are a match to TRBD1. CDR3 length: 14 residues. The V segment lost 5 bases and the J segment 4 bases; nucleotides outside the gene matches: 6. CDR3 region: CASSRWDRIETQYF. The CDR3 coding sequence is TGTGCCAGCAGTCGATGGGACAGGATAGAGACCCAGTACTTC.

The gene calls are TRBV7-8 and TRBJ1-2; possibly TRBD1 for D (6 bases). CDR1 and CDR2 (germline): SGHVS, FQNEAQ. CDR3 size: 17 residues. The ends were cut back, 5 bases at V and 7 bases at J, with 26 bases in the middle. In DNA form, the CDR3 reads TGTGCCAGCAGCACTTACCGGGACCGTGGCAGGGGAGGTGGCTACACCTTC. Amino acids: CASSTYRDRGRGGGYTF. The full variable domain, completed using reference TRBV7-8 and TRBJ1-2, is GAGVSQSPRYKVAKRGQDVALRCDPISGHVSLFWYQQALGQGPEFLTYFQNEAQLDKSGLPSDRFFAERPEGSVSTLKIQRTQQEDSAVYLCASSTYRDRGRGGGYTFGSGTRLTVV.

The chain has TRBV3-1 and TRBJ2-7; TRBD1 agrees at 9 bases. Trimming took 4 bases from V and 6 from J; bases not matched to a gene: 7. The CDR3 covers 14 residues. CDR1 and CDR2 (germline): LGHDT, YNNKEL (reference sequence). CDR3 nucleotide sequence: TGTGCCAGCAGCCGTCCCGGGACAGGGACCGAGCAGTACTTC. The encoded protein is CASSRPGTGTEQYF.

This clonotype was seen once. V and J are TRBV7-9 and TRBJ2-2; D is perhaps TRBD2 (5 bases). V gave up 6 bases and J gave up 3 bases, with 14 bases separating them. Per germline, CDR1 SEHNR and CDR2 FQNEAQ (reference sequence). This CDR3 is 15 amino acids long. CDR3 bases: TGTGCCAGCAGTAGTAAGAGGGTGGACACCGGGGAGCTGTTTTTT. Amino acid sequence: CASSSKRVDTGELFF.

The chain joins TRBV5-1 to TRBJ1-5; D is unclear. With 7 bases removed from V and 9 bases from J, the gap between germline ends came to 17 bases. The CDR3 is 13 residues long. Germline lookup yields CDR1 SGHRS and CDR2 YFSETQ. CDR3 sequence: CASSETMEGPQHF. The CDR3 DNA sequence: TGCGCCAGCTCAGAAACCATGGAGGGGCCCCAGCATTTT.

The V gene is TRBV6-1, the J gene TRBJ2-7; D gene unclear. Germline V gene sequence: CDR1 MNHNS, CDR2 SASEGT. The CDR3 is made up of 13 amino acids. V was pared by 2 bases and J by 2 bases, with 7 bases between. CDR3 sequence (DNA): TGTGCCAGCAGTGAATGGCGGACCTACGAGCAGTACTTC. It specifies CASSEWRTYEQYF.

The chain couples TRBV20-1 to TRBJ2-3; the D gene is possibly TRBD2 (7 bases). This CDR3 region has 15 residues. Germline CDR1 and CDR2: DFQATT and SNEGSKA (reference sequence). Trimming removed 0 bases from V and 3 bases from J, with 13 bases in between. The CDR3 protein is CSARDPGGGTDTQYF. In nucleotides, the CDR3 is TGCAGTGCTAGAGACCCGGGGGGCGGGACAGATACGCAGTATTTT.

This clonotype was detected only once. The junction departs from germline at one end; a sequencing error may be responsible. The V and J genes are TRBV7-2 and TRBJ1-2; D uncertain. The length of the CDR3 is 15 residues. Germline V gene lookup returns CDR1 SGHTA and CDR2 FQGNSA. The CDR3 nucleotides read TGTGCCAGCAGCCTAGCCGGGTCGCCTGGGTATGGCTACACCTTC. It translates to CASSLAGSPGYGYTF.

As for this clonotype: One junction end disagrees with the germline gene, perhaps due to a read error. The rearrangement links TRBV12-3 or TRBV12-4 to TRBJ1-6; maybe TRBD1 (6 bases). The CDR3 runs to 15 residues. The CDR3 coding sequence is TGTGCCAGCAGAACTGGGACATCCTCTAATTCACCCCTCCACTTT. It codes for CASRTGTSSNSPLHF.

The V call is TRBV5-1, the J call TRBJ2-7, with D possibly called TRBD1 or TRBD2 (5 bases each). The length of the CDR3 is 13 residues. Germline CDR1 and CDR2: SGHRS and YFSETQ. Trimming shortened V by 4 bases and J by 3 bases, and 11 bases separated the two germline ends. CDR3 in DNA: TGCGCCAGCAGCCTGATTGGGGGCTACGAGCAGTACTTC. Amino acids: CASSLIGGYEQYF.

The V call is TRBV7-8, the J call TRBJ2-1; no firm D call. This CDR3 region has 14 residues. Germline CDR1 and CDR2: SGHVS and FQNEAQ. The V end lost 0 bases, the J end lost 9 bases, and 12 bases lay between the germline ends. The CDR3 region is CASSLAQTPTEQFF. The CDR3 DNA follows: TGTGCCAGCAGCTTAGCCCAGACTCCCACTGAGCAGTTCTTC.

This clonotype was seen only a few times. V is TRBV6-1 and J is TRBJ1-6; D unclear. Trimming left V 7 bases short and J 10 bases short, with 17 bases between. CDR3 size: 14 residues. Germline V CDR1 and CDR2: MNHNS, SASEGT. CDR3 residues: CASTMEVLRSPLHF. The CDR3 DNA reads TGTGCCAGCACTATGGAGGTCCTGCGATCACCCCTCCACTTT.

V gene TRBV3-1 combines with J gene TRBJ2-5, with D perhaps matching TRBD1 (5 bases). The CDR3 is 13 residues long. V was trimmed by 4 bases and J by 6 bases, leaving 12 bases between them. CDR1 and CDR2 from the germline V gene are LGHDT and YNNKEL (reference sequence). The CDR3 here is CASSPQAGKTQYF. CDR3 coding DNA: TGTGCCAGCAGCCCACAGGCTGGAAAGACCCAGTACTTC.

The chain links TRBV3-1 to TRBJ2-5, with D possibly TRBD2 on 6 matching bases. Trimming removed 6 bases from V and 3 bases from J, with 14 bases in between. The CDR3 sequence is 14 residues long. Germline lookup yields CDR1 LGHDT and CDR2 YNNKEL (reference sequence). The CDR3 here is CASSHRRTKETQYF. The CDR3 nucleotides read TGTGCCAGCAGTCATAGACGGACTAAAGAGACCCAGTACTTC.

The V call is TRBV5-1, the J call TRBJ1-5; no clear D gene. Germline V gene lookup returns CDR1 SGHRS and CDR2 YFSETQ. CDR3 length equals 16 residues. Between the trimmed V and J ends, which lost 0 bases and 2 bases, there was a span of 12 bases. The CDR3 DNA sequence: TGCGCCAGCAGCTTGGCAGGACCCCTAGGCAATCAGCCCCAGCATTTT. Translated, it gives CASSLAGPLGNQPQHF.

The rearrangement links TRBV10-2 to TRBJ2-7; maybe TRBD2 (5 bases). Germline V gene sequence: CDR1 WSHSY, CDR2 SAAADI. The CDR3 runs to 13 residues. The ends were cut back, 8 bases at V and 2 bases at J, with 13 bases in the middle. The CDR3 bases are TGCGCCAGCCGAGGATTAGCGACCTACGAGCAGTACGTC. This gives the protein CASRGLATYEQYV.

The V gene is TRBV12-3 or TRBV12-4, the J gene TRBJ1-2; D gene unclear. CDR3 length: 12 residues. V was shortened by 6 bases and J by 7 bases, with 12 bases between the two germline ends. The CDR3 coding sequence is TGTGCCAGCAGCCTAGCCCCCTCTGGCTACACCTTC. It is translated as CASSLAPSGYTF.

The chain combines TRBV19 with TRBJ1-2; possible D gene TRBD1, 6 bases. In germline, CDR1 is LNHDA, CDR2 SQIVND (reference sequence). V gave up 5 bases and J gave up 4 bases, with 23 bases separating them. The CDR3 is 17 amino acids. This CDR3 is CASSPRGREGIRYGYTF. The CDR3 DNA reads TGTGCCAGTAGTCCCCGGGGGCGAGAGGGCATTCGCTATGGCTACACCTTC.

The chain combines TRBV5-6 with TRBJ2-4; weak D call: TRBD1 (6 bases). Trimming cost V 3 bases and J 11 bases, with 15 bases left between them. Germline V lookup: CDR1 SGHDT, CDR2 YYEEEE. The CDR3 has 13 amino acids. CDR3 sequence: CASSSWTPGVQYF. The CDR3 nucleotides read TGTGCCAGCAGCTCCTGGACGCCAGGGGTTCAGTACTTC.

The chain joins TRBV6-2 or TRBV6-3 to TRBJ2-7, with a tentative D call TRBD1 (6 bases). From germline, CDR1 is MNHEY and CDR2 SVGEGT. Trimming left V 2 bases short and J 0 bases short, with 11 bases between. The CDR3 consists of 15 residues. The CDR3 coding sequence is TGTGCCAGCAGTTACGCCACAGGGAGCTCCTACGAGCAGTACGTC. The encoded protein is CASSYATGSSYEQYV.

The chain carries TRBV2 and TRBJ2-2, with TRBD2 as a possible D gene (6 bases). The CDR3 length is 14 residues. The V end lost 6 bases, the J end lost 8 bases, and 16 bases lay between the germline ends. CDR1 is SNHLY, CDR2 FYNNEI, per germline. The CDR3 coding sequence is TGTGCCAGCAGCGGGAGCCTTACTCGGGGGGAGCTGTTTTTT. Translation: CASSGSLTRGELFF.

CDR3 region: CASSPQRGSRDEQFF. Written as DNA, the CDR3 is TGTGCCAGCAGCCCCCAACGGGGGAGTAGAGATGAGCAGTTCTTC. The chain couples TRBV7-3 to TRBJ2-1; a possible D gene is TRBD2 (6 bases). CDR3 length equals 15 residues. Between the trimmed V and J ends, which lost 5 bases and 8 bases, there was a span of 19 bases. Germline values: CDR1 SGHTA, CDR2 FQGTGA.

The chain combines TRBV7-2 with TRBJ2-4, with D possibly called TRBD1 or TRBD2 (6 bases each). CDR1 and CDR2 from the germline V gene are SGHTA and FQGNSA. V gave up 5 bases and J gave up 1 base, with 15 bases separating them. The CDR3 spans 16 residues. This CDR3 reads CASSPEGGRAKNIQYF. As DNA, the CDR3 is TGTGCCAGCAGCCCAGAGGGGGGTCGGGCCAAAAACATTCAGTACTTC.

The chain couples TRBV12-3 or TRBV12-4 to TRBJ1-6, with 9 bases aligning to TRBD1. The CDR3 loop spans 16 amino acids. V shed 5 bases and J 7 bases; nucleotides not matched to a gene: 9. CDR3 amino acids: CASSKGTGMENSPLHF. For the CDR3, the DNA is TGTGCCAGCAGTAAGGGGACAGGGATGGAAAATTCACCCCTCCACTTT.

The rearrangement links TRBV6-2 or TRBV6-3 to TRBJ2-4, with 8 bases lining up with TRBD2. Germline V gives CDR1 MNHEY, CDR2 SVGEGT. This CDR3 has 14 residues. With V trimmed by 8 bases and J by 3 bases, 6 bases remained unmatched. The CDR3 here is CASGLGRVKNIQYF. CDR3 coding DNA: TGTGCCAGCGGGCTCGGGAGGGTCAAAAACATTCAGTACTTC.